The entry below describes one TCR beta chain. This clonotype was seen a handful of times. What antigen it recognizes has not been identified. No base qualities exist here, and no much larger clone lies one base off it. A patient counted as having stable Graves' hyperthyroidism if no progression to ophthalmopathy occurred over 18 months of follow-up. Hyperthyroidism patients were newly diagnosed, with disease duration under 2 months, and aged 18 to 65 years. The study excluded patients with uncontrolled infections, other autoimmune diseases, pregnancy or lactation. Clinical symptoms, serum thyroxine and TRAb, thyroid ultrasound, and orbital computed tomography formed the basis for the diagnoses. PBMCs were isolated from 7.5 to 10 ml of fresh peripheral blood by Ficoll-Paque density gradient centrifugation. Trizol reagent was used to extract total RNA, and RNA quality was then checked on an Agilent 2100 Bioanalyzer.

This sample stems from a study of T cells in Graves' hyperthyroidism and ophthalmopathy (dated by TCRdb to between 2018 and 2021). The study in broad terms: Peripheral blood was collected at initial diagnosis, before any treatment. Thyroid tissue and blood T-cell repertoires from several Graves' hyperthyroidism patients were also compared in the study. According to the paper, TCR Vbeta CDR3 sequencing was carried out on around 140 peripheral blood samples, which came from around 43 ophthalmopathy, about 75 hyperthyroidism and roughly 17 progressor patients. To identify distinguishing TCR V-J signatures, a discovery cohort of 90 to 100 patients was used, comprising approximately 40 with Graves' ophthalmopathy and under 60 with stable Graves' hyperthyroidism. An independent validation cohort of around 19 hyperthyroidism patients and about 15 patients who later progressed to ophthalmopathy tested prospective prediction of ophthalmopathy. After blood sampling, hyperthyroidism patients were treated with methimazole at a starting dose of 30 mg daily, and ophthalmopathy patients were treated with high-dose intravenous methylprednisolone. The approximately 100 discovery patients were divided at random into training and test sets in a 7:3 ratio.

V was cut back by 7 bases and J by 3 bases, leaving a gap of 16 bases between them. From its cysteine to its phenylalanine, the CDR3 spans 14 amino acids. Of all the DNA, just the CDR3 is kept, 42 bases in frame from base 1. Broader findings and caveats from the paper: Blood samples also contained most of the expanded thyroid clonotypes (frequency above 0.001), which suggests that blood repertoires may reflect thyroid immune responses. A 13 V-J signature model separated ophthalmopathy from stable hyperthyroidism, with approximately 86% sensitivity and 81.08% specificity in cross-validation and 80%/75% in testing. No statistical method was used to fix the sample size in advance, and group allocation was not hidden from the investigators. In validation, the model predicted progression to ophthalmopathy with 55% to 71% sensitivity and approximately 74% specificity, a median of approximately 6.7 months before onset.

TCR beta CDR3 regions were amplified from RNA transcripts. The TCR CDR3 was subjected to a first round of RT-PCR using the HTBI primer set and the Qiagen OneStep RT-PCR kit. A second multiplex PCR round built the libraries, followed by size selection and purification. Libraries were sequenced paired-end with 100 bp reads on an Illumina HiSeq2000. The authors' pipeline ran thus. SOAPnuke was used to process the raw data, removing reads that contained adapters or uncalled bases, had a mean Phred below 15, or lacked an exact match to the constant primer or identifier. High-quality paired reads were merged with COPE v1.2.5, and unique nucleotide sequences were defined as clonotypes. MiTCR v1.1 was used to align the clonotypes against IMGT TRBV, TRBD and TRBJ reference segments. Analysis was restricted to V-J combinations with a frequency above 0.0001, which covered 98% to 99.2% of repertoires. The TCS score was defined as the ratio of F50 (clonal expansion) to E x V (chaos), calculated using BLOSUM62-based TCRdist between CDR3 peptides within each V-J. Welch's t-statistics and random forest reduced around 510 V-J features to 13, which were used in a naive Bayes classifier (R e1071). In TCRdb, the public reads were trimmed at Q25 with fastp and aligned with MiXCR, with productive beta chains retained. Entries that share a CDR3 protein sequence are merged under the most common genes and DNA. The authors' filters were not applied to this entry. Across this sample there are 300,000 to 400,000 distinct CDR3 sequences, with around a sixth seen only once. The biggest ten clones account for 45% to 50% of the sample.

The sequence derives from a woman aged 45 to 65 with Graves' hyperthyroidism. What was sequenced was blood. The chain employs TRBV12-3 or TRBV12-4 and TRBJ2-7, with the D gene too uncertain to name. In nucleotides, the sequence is TGTGCCAGCACCGGGCATGGAGAGGTCTACGAGCAGTACTTC. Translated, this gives CASTGHGEVYEQYF.